These 8 T cell receptor beta chains came from one sample sequenced in a study of blood T cell repertoires in COVID-19. TCRdb keeps only in-frame clones here, not all; method: immunoSEQ multiplex PCR. The profile shows 61,000 or so clones, more than 60% of them singletons. The sequenced sample was peripheral blood. These receptors were obtained from a woman in her sixties or seventies with acute or convalescent COVID-19.

The sample holds a few counts of this clone. The chain joins TRBV7-2 to TRBJ1-5; 9 nucleotides match TRBD1. J was trimmed by 9 bases and V by 5 bases; bases with no gene match: 5. CDR1 and CDR2 from the germline V gene are SGHTA and FQGNSA. The CDR3 runs 13 residues. The CDR3 reads CASSRGTGRPQHF. The CDR3 DNA reads TGTGCCAGCAGCAGGGGGACAGGGAGGCCCCAGCATTTT.

The V gene is TRBV2, the J gene TRBJ2-5; 7 bases map to TRBD2. The CDR3 consists of 14 residues. Germline lookup yields CDR1 SNHLY and CDR2 FYNNEI. The V and J ends lost 3 bases and 0 bases, in that order; junction bases with no gene match: 1. CDR3 region: CASSDSGYQETQYF. The CDR3, as DNA: TGTGCCAGCAGTGATAGCGGGTACCAAGAGACCCAGTACTTC. Looking up the rest from reference TRBV2 and TRBJ2-5 gives the full variable domain: EPEVTQTPSHQVTQMGQEVILRCVPISNHLYFYWYRQILGQKVEFLVSFYNNEISEKSEIFDDQFSVERPDGSNFTLKIRSTKLEDSAMYFCASSDSGYQETQYFGPGTRLLVL.

This clone was detected once. The chain recombines TRBV10-2 with TRBJ2-4; 9 nucleotides agree with TRBD2. CDR3 length: 19 amino acids. The V gene end was trimmed by 3 bases and the J gene end by 1 base; junction bases not matched to a gene: 13. CDR1 WSHSY and CDR2 SAAADI come from the germline V gene. CDR3 sequence reads: CASSDWSSGVRAAKNIQYF. The DNA for the CDR3 is TGCGCCAGCAGTGATTGGTCTAGCGGGGTCAGGGCGGCCAAAAACATTCAGTACTTC.

CDR3 sequence (DNA): TGTGCCACCAGCCCCCTCGTGGGCCAGCCCCAGCATTTT. Its translation is CATSPLVGQPQHF. The chain employs TRBV15 and TRBJ1-5; D ambiguous. There are 13 residues in the CDR3. From germline, CDR1 is LNHNV and CDR2 YYDKDF (reference sequence). V lost 5 bases and J lost 7, with 12 bases in between.

The V gene is TRBV19, the J gene TRBJ1-6; the D gene is possibly TRBD1 (6 bases). Germline CDR1 is LNHDA and CDR2 is SQIVND (reference sequence). The CDR3 spans 16 residues. The V end was cut by 4 bases, the J end by 4 bases, with 14 bases between. The CDR3 DNA is TGTGCCAGTAGTACGCAACCAAGGGGGTATAATTCACCCCTCCACTTT. Encoded protein: CASSTQPRGYNSPLHF.

CDR3 sequence reads: CASSPTANTEAFF. CDR3 sequence (DNA): TGTGCCAGCAGCCCGACAGCTAACACTGAAGCTTTCTTT. The rearrangement links TRBV5-4 to TRBJ1-1; D possibly corresponds to TRBD1 (5 bases). In germline, CDR1 is SGHNT, CDR2 YYREEE (reference sequence). Trimming took 4 bases from V and 2 from J, leaving 9 bases between them. This CDR3 contains 13 residues.

The chain carries TRBV7-9 and TRBJ2-1; 10 bases line up with TRBD2. The CDR3 spans 16 residues. In germline, CDR1 is SEHNR, CDR2 FQNEAQ (reference sequence). The V segment lost 2 bases and the J segment 8 bases; nucleotides outside the gene matches: 9. CDR3 nucleotides: TGTGCCAGCAGCTTATTTGTCCTAGCGGGGGTATATGAGCAGTTCTTC. This translates into CASSLFVLAGVYEQFF.

The V gene is TRBV30, the J gene TRBJ2-7; 8 nucleotides agree with TRBD1. V dropped 5 bases and J dropped 3; count of bases not matched to a gene: 6. Per germline, CDR1 GTSNPN and CDR2 SVGIG (reference sequence). The CDR3 length is 13 residues. The CDR3 DNA reads TGTGCCTGGGACAGGGGATCGGGCTACGAGCAGTACTTC. Encoded protein: CAWDRGSGYEQYF.